The text below deals with one T cell receptor beta chain. What it binds is not known. Each CDR3 protein is one row after TCRdb ran MiXCR on the RT-PCR reads. The table includes around 170,000 distinct CDR3 sequences, about 10% detected once. This entry is derived from a study of response to subunit inactivated influenza vaccine. V was trimmed by 6 bases and J by 3 bases, leaving 16 bases between them. CDR3 length equals 15 residues. The germline CDR1 and CDR2 sequences are MDHEN and SYDVKM. The study's findings and limits: There was a suggestion from the authors that each seasonal influenza vaccination recruits few new T cells.

The input for sequencing was CD8+ T cells sorted from PBMCs, taken less than 30 months after vaccination. The gene calls are TRBV28 and TRBJ2-3; the D is unclear. This receptor was identified in a man between 50 and 75 years old who received an inactivated influenza vaccine. The CDR3 reads CASSHTWVRTDTQYF. The CDR3 nucleotides are TGTGCCAGCAGCCATACCTGGGTTAGGACAGATACGCAGTATTTT.